The clone carrying this T cell receptor beta chain was recorded a few times. The data derive from a study of patients and donors after allogeneic stem cell transplantation. One entry per CDR3 protein results from TCRdb running MiXCR on the RT-PCR reads. Among roughly 880,000 distinct CDR3 sequences listed, roughly 17% were seen once. From germline, CDR1 is LGHNA and CDR2 YNFKEQ. The CDR3 covers 17 residues. V shed 3 bases, J shed 7 bases, and the junction held 11 bases outside the gene matches. The rearrangement joins TRBV4-2 to TRBJ2-1, with 11 bases matching TRBD2. The sequence came from a human donor who was either an allogeneic HSCT recipient or a stem cell or donor lymphocyte infusion donor (not recorded which). It is not recorded whose cells these are; they may come from a transplant donor. Sequenced input: blood, either unsorted or a sorted T cell fraction (not recorded which). In nucleotides, the CDR3 is TGTGCCAGCAGCCAGGGGATAGCGGGGGGGCCCGGGAATGAGCAGTTCTTC. Translated, it gives CASSQGIAGGPGNEQFF.